This T cell receptor beta chain was sequenced during a study of regulatory and conventional T cells in RAG deficiency. Genomic DNA came from blood conventional CD4+ T cells gated CD25-low CD127-high. Whole-study findings and limits: Omenn patients showed >75% Treg-Tconv overlap and shorter CDR3 lengths. Other subsets showed roughly 10-fold reductions, but Treg unique TCR beta sequences fell 95 to 100-fold in these patients. Shannon entropy fell and Simpson indices rose in RAG-deficient patients.

Assay: immunoSEQ multiplex PCR; the TCRdb copy retains only in-frame clones and omits some. The sample shows about 46,000 clones, 90% of them seen only once. Germline assignment: CDR1 MNHEY and CDR2 SVGAGI. V shed 6 bases, J shed 3 bases, and the junction held 5 bases outside the gene matches. This CDR3 is built from 15 residues. As concerns this clone: The antigen remains unidentified.

The same sample was also studied in work on regulatory T cells. That work states: The primer mix had 52 TRBV and 13 TRBJ primers. Patient repertoires had restricted TRB V-J pairs and skewed V and J usage, most in Tregs.

The source is a human donor in good health. The chain links TRBV6-5 to TRBJ1-1; TRBD1 aligns across 12 bases. Sequenced: CD4+ effector T cells sorted from blood. Here the CDR3 reads CASRGQGAGDTEAFF. As DNA, the CDR3 is TGTGCCAGCAGGGGACAGGGGGCTGGGGACACTGAAGCTTTCTTT.